This entry features one TCR beta chain sequence. The data belong to a study of blood T cells in healthy people across ages. Germline V CDR1 and CDR2: LGHNA, YSLEER. Trimming cost V 4 bases and J 0 bases; bases outside gene matches: 6. This CDR3 is built from 15 residues. Together with a sample-barcoded 5' primer, a J-beta primer mix was included in a second PCR lasting about 7 to 12 cycles. TCRdb recomputed calls from the 5' RACE reads with MiXCR, one row per CDR3 protein. The sample gives approximately 760,000 distinct CDR3 sequences, roughly 25% of which show up once; under 10% is in the top ten. These data also formed part of another study, on T cells of mothers and their children.

The J gene is TRBJ2-7, the V gene TRBV4-3; 7 nucleotides line up with TRBD1. Sequencing was done on a sample of blood. This sequence originates from a boy aged 5-17 years in good health. CDR3 DNA sequence: TGCGCCAGCAGCCCCGCCCGGGACAGCTCCTACGAGCAGTACTTC. Residues: CASSPARDSSYEQYF.